This entry is about one T cell receptor (beta chain). What it binds is not known. This sample was included in a study of CD8 T cells in ankylosing spondylitis. Broader study findings: Ankylosing spondylitis blood appeared to carry a characteristic TCR beta motif of roughly eight highly homologous variants. In reactive arthritis synovial fluid and blood, some motif variants had been reported before. Those disease-linked clones were CD8+; they were also relatively rare in peripheral blood.

Preparation of TCR beta libraries was done by quantitative 5'-RACE with molecular barcodes. One entry per CDR3 protein results from TCRdb running MiXCR on the 5' RACE reads. Here the sample spans fewer than 250,000 distinct CDR3 sequences, 15% to 20% being singletons. The sample taken for sequencing was blood, either unsorted or a sorted T cell fraction (not recorded which). This clonotype was sampled from a male donor with ankylosing spondylitis.

The CDR3 is CASSPTHRGGYEQYF. CDR3 nucleotides: TGCGCCAGCAGCCCCACCCACAGGGGTGGGTACGAGCAGTACTTC. The rearrangement uses TRBV4-1 and TRBJ2-7, with TRBD1 matching over 7 bases. In germline, CDR1 is MGHRA, CDR2 YSYEKL. With 4 bases clipped from V and 4 bases from J, the junction kept 10 bases outside the gene matches. The CDR3 covers 15 residues.